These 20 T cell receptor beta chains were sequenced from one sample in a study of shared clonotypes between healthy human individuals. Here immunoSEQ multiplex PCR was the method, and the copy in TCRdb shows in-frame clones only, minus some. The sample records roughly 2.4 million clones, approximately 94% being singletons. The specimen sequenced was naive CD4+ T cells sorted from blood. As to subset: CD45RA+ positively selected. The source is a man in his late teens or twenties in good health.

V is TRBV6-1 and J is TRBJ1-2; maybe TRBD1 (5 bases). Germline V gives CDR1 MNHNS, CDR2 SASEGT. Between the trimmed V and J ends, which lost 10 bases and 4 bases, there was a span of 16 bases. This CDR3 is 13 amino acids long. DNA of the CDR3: TGTGCCATCCAGCGGGGGGGTCCCTATGGCTACACCTTC. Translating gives CAIQRGGPYGYTF.

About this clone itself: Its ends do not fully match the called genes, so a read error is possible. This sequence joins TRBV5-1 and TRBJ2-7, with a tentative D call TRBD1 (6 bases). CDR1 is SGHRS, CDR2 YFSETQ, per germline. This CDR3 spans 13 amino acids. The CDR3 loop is CVSSRDMSYEQYF. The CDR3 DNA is TGCGTCAGCAGTCGGGACATGAGCTACGAGCAGTACTTC. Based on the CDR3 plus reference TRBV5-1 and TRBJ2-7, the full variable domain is KAGVTQTPRYLIKTRGQQVTLSCSPISGHRSVSWYQQTPGQGLQFLFEYFSETQRNKGNFPGRFSGRQFSNSRSEMNVSTLELGDSALYLCVSSRDMSYEQYFGPGTRLTVT.

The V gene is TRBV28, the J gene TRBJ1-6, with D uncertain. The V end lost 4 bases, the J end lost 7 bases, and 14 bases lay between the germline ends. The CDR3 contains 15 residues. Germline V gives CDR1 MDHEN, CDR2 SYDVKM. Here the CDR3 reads CASSSATPDNSPLHF. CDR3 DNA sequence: TGTGCCAGCAGTTCCGCCACCCCGGACAATTCACCCCTCCACTTT.

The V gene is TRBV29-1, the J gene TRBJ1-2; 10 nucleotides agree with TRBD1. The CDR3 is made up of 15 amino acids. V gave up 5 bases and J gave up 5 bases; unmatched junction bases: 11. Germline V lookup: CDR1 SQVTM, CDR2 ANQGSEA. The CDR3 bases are TGCAGCGTTAACGACCGGGACAGGGGTGGATATGGCTACACCTTC. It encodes CSVNDRDRGGYGYTF.

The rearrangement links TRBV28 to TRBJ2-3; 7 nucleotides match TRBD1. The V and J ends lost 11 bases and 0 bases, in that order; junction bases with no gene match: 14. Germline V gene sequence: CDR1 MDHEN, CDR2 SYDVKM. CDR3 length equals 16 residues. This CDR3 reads CASRGRGIPSTDTQYF. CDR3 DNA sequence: TGTGCCTCCCGAGGCAGGGGGATCCCTAGCACAGATACGCAGTATTTT.

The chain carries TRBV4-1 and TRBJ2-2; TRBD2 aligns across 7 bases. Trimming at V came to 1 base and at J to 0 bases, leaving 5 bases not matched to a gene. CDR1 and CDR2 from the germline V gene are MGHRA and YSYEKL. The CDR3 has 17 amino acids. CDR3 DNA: TGCGCCAGCAGCCAAGGGGGACTACTACCGAACACCGGGGAGCTGTTTTTT. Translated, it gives CASSQGGLLPNTGELFF.

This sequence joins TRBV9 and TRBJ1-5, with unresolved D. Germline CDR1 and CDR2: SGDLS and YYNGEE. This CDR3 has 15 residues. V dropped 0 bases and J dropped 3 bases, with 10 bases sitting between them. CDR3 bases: TGTGCCAGCAGCGTAGATCCAGGTATCAATCAGCCCCAGCATTTT. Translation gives CASSVDPGINQPQHF. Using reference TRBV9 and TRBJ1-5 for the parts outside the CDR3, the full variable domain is DSGVTQTPKHLITATGQRVTLRCSPRSGDLSVYWYQQSLDQGLQFLIQYYNGEERAKGNILERFSAQQFPDLHSELNLSSLELGDSALYFCASSVDPGINQPQHFGDGTRLSIL.

The CDR3, as DNA: TGTGCCAGCAGCTTAATGGTAGGGGCCTGGAACACTGAAGCTTTCTTT. Its protein is CASSLMVGAWNTEAFF. This chain joins TRBV7-8 and TRBJ1-1; TRBD1 is a possible D gene (5 bases). Trimming removed 2 bases from V and 1 base from J, with 14 bases in between. Germline CDR1 reads SGHVS; CDR2 reads FQNEAQ. The CDR3 is 16 residues long.

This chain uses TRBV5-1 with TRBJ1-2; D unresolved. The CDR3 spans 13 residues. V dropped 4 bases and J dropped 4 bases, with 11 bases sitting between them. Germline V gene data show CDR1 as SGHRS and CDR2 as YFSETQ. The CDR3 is CASSPPGLYGYTF. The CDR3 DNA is TGCGCCAGCAGCCCCCCGGGCCTCTATGGCTACACCTTC.

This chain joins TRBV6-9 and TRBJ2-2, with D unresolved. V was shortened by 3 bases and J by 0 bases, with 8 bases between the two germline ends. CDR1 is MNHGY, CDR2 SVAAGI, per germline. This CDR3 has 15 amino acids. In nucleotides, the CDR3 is TGTGCCAGCAGTTACGTAAAGGCGAACACCGGGGAGCTGTTTTTT. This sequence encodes CASSYVKANTGELFF.

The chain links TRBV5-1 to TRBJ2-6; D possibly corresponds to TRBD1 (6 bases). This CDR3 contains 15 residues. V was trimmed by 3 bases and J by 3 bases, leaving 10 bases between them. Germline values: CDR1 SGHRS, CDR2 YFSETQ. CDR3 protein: CASSSQGNGANVLTF. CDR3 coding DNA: TGCGCCAGCAGCTCACAGGGAAATGGGGCCAACGTCCTGACTTTC.

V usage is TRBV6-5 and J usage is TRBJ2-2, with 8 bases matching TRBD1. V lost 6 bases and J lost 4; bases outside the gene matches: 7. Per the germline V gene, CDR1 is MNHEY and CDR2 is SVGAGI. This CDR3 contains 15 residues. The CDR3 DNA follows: TGTGCCAGCAGACCTGACAGGGGAGGCACCGGGGAGCTGTTTTTT. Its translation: CASRPDRGGTGELFF.

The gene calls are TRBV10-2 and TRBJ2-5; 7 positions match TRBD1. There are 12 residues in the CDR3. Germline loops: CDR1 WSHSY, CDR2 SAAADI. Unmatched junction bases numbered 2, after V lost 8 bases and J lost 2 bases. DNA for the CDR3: TGCGCCAGCGGGGACAGTCAAGAGACCCAGTACTTC. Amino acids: CASGDSQETQYF.

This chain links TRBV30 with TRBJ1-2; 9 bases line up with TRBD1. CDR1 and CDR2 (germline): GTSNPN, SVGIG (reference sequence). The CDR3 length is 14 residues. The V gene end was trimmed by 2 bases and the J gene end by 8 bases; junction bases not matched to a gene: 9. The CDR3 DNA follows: TGTGCCTGGAGTCCTAGAGACAGGGGGGGAGGCTACACCTTC. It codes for CAWSPRDRGGGYTF.

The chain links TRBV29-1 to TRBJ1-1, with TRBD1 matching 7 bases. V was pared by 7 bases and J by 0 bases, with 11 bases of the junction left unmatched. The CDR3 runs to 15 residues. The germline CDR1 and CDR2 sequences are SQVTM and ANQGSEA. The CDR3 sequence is CSAQKGAPMNTEAFF. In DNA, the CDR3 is TGCAGCGCCCAGAAGGGGGCTCCCATGAACACTGAAGCTTTCTTT.

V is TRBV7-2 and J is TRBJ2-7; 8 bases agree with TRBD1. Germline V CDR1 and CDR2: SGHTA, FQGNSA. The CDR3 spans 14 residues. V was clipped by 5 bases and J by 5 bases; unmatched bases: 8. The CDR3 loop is CASSHRTGSHEQYF. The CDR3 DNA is TGTGCCAGCAGCCATAGGACAGGGTCCCACGAGCAGTACTTC.

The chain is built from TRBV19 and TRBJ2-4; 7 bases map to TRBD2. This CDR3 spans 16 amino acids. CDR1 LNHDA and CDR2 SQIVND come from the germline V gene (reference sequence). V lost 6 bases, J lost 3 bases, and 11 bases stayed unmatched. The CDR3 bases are TGTGCCAGTAGCAGCAGCGGGATTAACGTCAAAAACATTCAGTACTTC. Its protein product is CASSSSGINVKNIQYF.

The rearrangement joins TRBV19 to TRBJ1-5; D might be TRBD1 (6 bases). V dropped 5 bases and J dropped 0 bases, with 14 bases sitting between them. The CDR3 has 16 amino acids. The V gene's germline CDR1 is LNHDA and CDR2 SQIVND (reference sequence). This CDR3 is CASSVGQPYSNQPQHF. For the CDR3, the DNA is TGTGCCAGTAGTGTCGGACAGCCTTATAGCAATCAGCCCCAGCATTTT.

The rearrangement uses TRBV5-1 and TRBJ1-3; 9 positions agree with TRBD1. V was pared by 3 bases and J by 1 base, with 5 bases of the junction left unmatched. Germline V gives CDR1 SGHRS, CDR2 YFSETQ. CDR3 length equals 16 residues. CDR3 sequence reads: CASSSDRGSSGNTIYF. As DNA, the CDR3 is TGCGCCAGCAGCTCGGACAGGGGATCTTCTGGAAACACCATATATTTT. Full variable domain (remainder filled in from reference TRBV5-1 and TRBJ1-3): KAGVTQTPRYLIKTRGQQVTLSCSPISGHRSVSWYQQTPGQGLQFLFEYFSETQRNKGNFPGRFSGRQFSNSRSEMNVSTLELGDSALYLCASSSDRGSSGNTIYFGEGSWLTVV.

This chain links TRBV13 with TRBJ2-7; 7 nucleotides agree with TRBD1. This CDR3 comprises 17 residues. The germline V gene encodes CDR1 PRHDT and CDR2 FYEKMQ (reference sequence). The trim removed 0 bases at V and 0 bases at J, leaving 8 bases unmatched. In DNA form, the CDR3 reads TGTGCCAGCAGCTTAGGCGCCCTCAGGGGGAGCTCCTACGAGCAGTACTTC. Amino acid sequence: CASSLGALRGSSYEQYF.